The clone carrying this T cell receptor (beta chain) is a singleton in its sample. The data stem from a study of T cell responses to AZD1222 COVID-19 vaccine. The CDR3 runs to 20 residues. V was clipped by 0 bases and J by 1 base, with 24 bases between them. Germline-derived CDR1 and CDR2 are KGHSH and LQKENI. Clones were sequenced by immunoSEQ multiplex PCR, and TCRdb holds only the in-frame ones, with some missing. Among over 95,000 clones listed, 88% were seen once. This TCR was recovered from an adult who received the AZD1222 COVID-19 vaccine. The material sequenced was peripheral blood, taken 28 days after the second AZD1222 dose. This chain links TRBV18 with TRBJ2-5; TRBD2 might be the D (5 bases). The CDR3 region is CASSPPGRERSGWAQETQYF. The CDR3 region has the DNA TGTGCCAGCTCACCACCGGGAAGGGAGAGGTCCGGGTGGGCCCAAGAGACCCAGTACTTC.